This TCR beta chain was captured in a study of cytomegalovirus exposure and HLA in healthy donors. Study context: Early released data had tens of millions of unique TCRs, all coming from HLA-typed donors.

Germline values: CDR1 SGDLS, CDR2 YYNGEE. The CDR3 loop spans 13 amino acids. The ends were cut back, 4 bases at V and 2 bases at J, with 9 bases in the middle. General study findings and limits: In the analysis, some V segments, TRBV6-2 and TRBV6-3 included, were excluded as indistinguishable. An analysis that came later showed most CMV-associated TCR beta chains appearing HLA-restricted.

PCR was performed using 60 Vbeta and 13 Jbeta primers. The repertoire was sequenced with immunoSEQ multiplex PCR; TCRdb's copy has only in-frame clones and lacks some. The repertoire holds about 130,000 clones, with 85% to 90% as singletons. As for this clone: As yet, its antigen is unknown.

Sequencing input: PBMCs. The chain recombines TRBV9 with TRBJ2-5; the D is unclear. The receptor was derived from a woman aged 25-40 years in good health and CMV-seronegative. CDR3 loop: CASSRLEQETQYF. The CDR3 coding sequence is TGTGCCAGCAGCAGGCTAGAACAAGAGACCCAGTACTTC. The whole variable domain, remainder taken from reference TRBV9 and TRBJ2-5, is DSGVTQTPKHLITATGQRVTLRCSPRSGDLSVYWYQQSLDQGLQFLIQYYNGEERAKGNILERFSAQQFPDLHSELNLSSLELGDSALYFCASSRLEQETQYFGPGTRLLVL.